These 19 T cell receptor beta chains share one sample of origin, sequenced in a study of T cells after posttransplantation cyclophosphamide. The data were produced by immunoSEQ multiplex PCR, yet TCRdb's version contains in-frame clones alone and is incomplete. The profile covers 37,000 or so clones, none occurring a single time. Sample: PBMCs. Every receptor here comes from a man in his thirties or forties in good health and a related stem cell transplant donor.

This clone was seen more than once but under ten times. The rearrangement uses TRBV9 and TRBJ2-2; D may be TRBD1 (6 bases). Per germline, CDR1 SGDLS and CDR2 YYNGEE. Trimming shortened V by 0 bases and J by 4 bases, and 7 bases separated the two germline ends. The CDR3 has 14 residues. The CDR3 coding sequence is TGTGCCAGCAGCGTAGGGGGGCGCACCGGGGAGCTGTTTTTT. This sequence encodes CASSVGGRTGELFF.

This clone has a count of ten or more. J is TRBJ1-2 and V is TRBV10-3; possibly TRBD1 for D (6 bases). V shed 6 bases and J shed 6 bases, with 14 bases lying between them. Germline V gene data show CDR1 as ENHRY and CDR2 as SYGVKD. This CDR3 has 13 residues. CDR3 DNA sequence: TGTGCCATCAGAGGACGGGGGGCGGATGGCTACACCTTC. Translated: CAIRGRGADGYTF.

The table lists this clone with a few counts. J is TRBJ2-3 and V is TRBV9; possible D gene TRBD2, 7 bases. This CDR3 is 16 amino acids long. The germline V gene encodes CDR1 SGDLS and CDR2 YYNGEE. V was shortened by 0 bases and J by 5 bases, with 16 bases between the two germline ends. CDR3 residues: CASSVATRGAEDTQYF. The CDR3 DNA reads TGTGCCAGCAGCGTAGCTACCCGGGGGGCAGAAGATACGCAGTATTTT.

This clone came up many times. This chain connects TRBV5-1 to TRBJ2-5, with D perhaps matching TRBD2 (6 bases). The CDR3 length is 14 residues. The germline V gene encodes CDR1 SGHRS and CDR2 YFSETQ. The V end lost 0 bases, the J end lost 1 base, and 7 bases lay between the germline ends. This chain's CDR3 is CASSLELAQETQYF. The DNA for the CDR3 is TGCGCCAGCAGCTTGGAACTAGCCCAAGAGACCCAGTACTTC.

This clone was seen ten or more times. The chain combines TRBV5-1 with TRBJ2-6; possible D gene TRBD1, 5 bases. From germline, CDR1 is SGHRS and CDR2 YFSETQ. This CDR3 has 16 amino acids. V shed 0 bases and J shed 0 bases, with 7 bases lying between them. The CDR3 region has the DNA TGCGCCAGCAGCTTGGGACAGTCCTCTGGGGCCAACGTCCTGACTTTC. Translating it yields CASSLGQSSGANVLTF.

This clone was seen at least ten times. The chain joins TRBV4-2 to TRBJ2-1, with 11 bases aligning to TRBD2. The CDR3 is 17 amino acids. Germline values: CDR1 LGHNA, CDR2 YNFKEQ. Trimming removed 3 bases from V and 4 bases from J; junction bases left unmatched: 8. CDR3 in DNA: TGTGCCAGCAGCCAGCGACTAGCGGGGATATCTTACAATGAGCAGTTCTTC. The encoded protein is CASSQRLAGISYNEQFF.

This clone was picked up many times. CDR3: CASSFGGVPHEQYF. In DNA form, the CDR3 reads TGTGCCAGCAGCTTCGGGGGAGTCCCCCACGAGCAGTACTTC. The chain couples TRBV5-6 to TRBJ2-7, with D possibly matching TRBD2 (6 bases). The germline V and J ends were trimmed by 2 bases and 5 bases, with 14 bases remaining between them. The CDR3 is 14 amino acids. CDR1 SGHDT and CDR2 YYEEEE come from the germline V gene. Supplemented by reference TRBV5-6 and TRBJ2-7, the full variable domain reads DAGVTQSPTHLIKTRGQQVTLRCSPKSGHDTVSWYQQALGQGPQFIFQYYEEEERQRGNFPDRFSGHQFPNYSSELNVNALLLGDSALYLCASSFGGVPHEQYFGPGTRLTVT.

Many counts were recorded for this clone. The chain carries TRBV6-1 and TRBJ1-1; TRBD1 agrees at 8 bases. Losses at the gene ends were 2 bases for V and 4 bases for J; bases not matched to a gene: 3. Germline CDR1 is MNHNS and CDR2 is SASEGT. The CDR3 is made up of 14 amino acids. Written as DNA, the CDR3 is TGTGCCAGCAGTGAACTCACAGGGGGCACTGAAGCTTTCTTT. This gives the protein CASSELTGGTEAFF.

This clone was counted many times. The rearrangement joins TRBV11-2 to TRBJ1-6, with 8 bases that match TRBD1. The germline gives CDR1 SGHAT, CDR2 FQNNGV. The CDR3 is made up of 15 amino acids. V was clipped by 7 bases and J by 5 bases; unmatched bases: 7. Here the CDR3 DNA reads TGTGCCAGCACCCCGGGACAGGTCAATAATTCACCCCTCCACTTT. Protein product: CASTPGQVNNSPLHF.

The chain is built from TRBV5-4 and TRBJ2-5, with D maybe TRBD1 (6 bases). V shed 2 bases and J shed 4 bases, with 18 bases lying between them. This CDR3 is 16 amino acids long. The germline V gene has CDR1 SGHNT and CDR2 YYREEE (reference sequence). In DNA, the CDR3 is TGTGCCAGCAGCTTTAACCGGGACACCCTGGGAGAGACCCAGTACTTC. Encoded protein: CASSFNRDTLGETQYF. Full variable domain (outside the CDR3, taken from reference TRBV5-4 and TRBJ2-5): ETGVTQSPTHLIKTRGQQVTLRCSSQSGHNTVSWYQQALGQGPQFIFQYYREEENGRGNFPPRFSGLQFPNYSSELNVNALELDDSALYLCASSFNRDTLGETQYFGPGTRLLVL.

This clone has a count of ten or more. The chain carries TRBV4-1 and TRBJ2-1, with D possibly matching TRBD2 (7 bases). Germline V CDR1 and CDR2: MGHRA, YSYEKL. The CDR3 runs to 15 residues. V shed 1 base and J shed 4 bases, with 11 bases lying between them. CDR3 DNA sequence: TGCGCCAGCAGCCAAGGCGGGGGCCTTTACAATGAGCAGTTCTTC. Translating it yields CASSQGGGLYNEQFF.

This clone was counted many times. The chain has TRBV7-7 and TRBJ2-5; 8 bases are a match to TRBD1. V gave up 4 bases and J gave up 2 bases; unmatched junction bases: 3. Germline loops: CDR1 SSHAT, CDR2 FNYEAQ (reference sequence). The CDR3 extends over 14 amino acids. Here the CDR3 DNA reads TGTGCCAGCAGCTCCAGGACAGGGCAAGAGACCCAGTACTTC. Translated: CASSSRTGQETQYF.

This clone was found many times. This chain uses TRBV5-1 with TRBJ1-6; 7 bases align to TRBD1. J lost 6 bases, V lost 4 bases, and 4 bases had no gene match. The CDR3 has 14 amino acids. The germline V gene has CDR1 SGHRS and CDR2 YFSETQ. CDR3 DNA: TGCGCCAGCAGCCGGGACAGCTCTAATTCACCCCTCCACTTT. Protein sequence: CASSRDSSNSPLHF.

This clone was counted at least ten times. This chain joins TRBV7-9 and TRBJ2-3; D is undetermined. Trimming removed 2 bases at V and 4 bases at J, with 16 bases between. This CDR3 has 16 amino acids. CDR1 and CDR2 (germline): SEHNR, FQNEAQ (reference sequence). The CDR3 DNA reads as TGTGCCAGCAGCTTATTGCATCGATTATCGGCAGATACGCAGTATTTT. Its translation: CASSLLHRLSADTQYF.

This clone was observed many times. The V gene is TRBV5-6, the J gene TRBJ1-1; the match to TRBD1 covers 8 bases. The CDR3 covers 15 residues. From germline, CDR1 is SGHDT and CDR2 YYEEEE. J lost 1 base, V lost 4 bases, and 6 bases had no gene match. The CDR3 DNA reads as TGTGCCAGCAGCCGACCCAGGGGGCAGAACACTGAAGCTTTCTTT. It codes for CASSRPRGQNTEAFF.

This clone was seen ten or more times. In DNA form, the CDR3 reads TGTGCCAGCAGCCCCTCGGTAGCGGGGGGGCAAAGTGAGCAGTTCTTC. This gives the protein CASSPSVAGGQSEQFF. The chain carries TRBV7-3 and TRBJ2-1; 11 bases line up with TRBD2. V gave up 5 bases and J gave up 9 bases; unmatched junction bases: 12. Germline V gene sequence: CDR1 SGHTA, CDR2 FQGTGA. The length of the CDR3 is 16 residues.

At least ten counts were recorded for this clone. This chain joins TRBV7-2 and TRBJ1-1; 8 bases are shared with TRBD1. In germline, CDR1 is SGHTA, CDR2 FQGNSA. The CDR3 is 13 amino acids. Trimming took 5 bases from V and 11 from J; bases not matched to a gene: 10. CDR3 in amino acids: CASSPYMTGEAFF. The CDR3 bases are TGTGCCAGCAGCCCCTATATGACAGGGGAGGCTTTCTTT.

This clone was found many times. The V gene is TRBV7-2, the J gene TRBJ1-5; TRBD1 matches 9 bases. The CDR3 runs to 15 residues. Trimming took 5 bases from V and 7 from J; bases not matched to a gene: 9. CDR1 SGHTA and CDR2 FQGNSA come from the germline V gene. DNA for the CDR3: TGTGCCAGCAGCGGGAGGGGACAGGGAAGACAGCCCCAGCATTTT. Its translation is CASSGRGQGRQPQHF.

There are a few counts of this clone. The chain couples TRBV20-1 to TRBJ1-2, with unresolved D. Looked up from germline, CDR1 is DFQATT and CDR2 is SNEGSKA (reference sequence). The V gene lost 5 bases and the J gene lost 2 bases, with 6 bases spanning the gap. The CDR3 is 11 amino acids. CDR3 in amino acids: CSAWQNYGYTF. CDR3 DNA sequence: TGCAGTGCTTGGCAGAACTATGGCTACACCTTC.